The 8 T cell receptor beta chains given below trace back to one sample, sequenced in a study of technical replicates of blood from a few donors. The assay was immunoSEQ multiplex PCR, and TCRdb's table has in-frame clones only and misses some. There are approximately 100,000 clones in the sample; nearly 97% occur only once, and 0.23% lies in the top ten. The sequenced sample was T cells isolated from PBMCs. These receptors came from a human donor in good health.

The rearrangement links TRBV27 to TRBJ1-1; weak D call: TRBD1 (5 bases). Germline CDR1 reads MNHEY; CDR2 reads SMNVEV (reference sequence). V lost 3 bases, J lost 10 bases, and 18 bases lay in between. This CDR3 is built from 14 residues. This CDR3 is CASSFSHVSQGAFF. In nucleotides, the CDR3 is TGTGCCAGCAGTTTCAGCCACGTTTCTCAGGGAGCTTTCTTT.

The chain couples TRBV5-1 to TRBJ1-1; D ambiguous. This CDR3 contains 14 residues. Germline-derived CDR1 and CDR2 are SGHRS and YFSETQ. V shed 0 bases and J shed 0 bases, with 6 bases lying between them. As DNA, the CDR3 is TGCGCCAGCAGCTTGGAACAGATGAACACTGAAGCTTTCTTT. Translated, it gives CASSLEQMNTEAFF.

The V and J genes are TRBV19 and TRBJ1-2; D gene ambiguous. V was pared by 5 bases and J by 9 bases, with 25 bases between. CDR1 is LNHDA, CDR2 SQIVND, per germline (reference sequence). CDR3 length: 16 residues. The CDR3 coding sequence is TGTGCCAGTAGTTTCGCTACGGGGAGCCAATATGGGAGCTACACCTTC. Translated, it gives CASSFATGSQYGSYTF. Full variable domain (outside the CDR3, taken from reference TRBV19 and TRBJ1-2): DGGITQSPKYLFRKEGQNVTLSCEQNLNHDAMYWYRQDPGQGLRLIYYSQIVNDFQKGDIAEGYSVSREKKESFPLTVTSAQKNPTAFYLCASSFATGSQYGSYTFGSGTRLTVV.

The chain carries TRBV11-2 and TRBJ2-7, with TRBD1 identical over 8 bases. CDR1 is SGHAT, CDR2 FQNNGV, per germline. The CDR3 covers 16 residues. V trimming: 4 bases; J trimming: 5 bases; junction bases outside the gene matches: 13. The CDR3 nucleotides are TGTGCCAGCAGCTGGTCACCAGGACAGGGAGGTGACGAGCAGTACTTC. It specifies CASSWSPGQGGDEQYF.

The chain employs TRBV5-1 and TRBJ2-5; D is unresolved. Germline-derived CDR1 and CDR2 are SGHRS and YFSETQ. Between the trimmed V and J ends, which lost 2 bases and 4 bases, there was a span of 9 bases. The CDR3 covers 13 residues. The CDR3 region has the DNA TGCGCCAGCAGCTTACTGGTGTCAGAGACCCAGTACTTC. This codes for CASSLLVSETQYF.

The chain recombines TRBV7-2 with TRBJ1-5; D remains unclear. The germline gives CDR1 SGHTA, CDR2 FQGNSA. V shed 1 base and J shed 6 bases, with 16 bases lying between them. The CDR3 is made up of 16 amino acids. The CDR3 region has the DNA TGTGCCAGCAGCTTAGATGGAGGGAGAATGGGTCAGCCCCAGCATTTT. It is translated as CASSLDGGRMGQPQHF.

This chain links TRBV6-1 with TRBJ2-1; the D is unclear. This CDR3 comprises 13 residues. Germline V gene data show CDR1 as MNHNS and CDR2 as SASEGT. The V and J ends lost 0 bases and 8 bases respectively, with 8 bases between them. CDR3 DNA sequence: TGTGCCAGCAGTGAAGCCTCAGGCTATGAGCAGTTCTTC. Translating it yields CASSEASGYEQFF.

The genes are TRBV6-4 and TRBJ1-2; 8 bases align to TRBD1. CDR1 and CDR2 (germline): MRHNA, SNTAGT. Losses at the gene ends were 2 bases for V and 8 bases for J; bases not matched to a gene: 7. The CDR3 spans 14 residues. Here the CDR3 reads CASSDQGANGGYTF. As DNA, the CDR3 is TGTGCCAGCAGTGACCAGGGGGCGAATGGCGGCTACACCTTC.